This entry lists 8 T cell receptor beta chains sequenced from one sample in a study of T cell repertoires in cytomegalovirus infection (dated 2019 in TCRdb). Sequenced on an Illumina HiSeq 1500. TCRdb reran the public reads through fastp at Q25 and MiXCR, keeping productive beta chains. Every entry covers one CDR3 protein and lists the most common genes and DNA from its rows. The sample yields 160,000 or so distinct CDR3 sequences; roughly a fifth were counted once. The ten most abundant clones make up roughly 25% of the sample. Their recognized antigens are unknown. The treatment or condition label corresponds to: in vitro stimulation with specific CMV peptide epitopes to enrich CMV-specific T cells. The material was CD8+ T cells from cultured PBMCs, obtained from culture after CMV antigen stimulation. Receptors originate from a human donor in good health (CMV status not recorded). Some clones in this sample may be carry-over from other donors' samples.

This clonotype was observed a few times. This rearrangement joins TRBV15 to TRBJ1-5; 8 bases fit TRBD1. The CDR3 has 17 residues. Germline CDR1 reads LNHNV; CDR2 reads YYDKDF (reference sequence). J was trimmed by 5 bases and V by 1 base; bases with no gene match: 10. In DNA form, the CDR3 reads TGTGCCACCAGCAGAGGAGTAGGGGCAGGGGGCGATCAGCCCCAGCATTTT. This encodes CATSRGVGAGGDQPQHF. The complete variable domain, with remaining parts taken from reference TRBV15 and TRBJ1-5, reads DAMVIQNPRYQVTQFGKPVTLSCSQTLNHNVMYWYQQKSSQAPKLLFHYYDKDFNNEADTPDNFQSRRPNTSFCFLDIRSPGLGDTAMYLCATSRGVGAGGDQPQHFGDGTRLSIL.

CDR3 residues: CASSYTTINEQFF. In nucleotides, the CDR3 is TGTGCCAGCAGTTACACGACAATCAATGAGCAGTTCTTC. The chain links TRBV6-2 or TRBV6-3 to TRBJ2-1; D remains unclear. Per germline, CDR1 MNHEY and CDR2 SVGEGT. The CDR3 runs to 13 residues. With 2 bases removed from V and 6 bases from J, the gap between germline ends came to 8 bases.

This clonotype was found a few times. The gene calls are TRBV4-1 and TRBJ2-1; 10 bases fit TRBD2. Germline CDR1 and CDR2: MGHRA and YSYEKL. V gave up 6 bases and J gave up 3 bases; unmatched junction bases: 8. The CDR3 loop spans 16 amino acids. CDR3 nucleotides: TGCGCCAGCAGTTTGAGCGGGGGGGCTGACTACAATGAGCAGTTCTTC. Protein: CASSLSGGADYNEQFF.

The rearrangement joins TRBV7-2 to TRBJ1-3; D is undetermined. Trimming cost V 2 bases and J 0 bases, with 11 bases left between them. There are 16 residues in the CDR3. Germline CDR1 reads SGHTA; CDR2 reads FQGNSA. CDR3 in amino acids: CASSLNGLSSGNTIYF. CDR3 bases: TGTGCCAGCAGCTTAAACGGTCTAAGCTCTGGAAACACCATATATTTT.

This clonotype was counted a few times. This chain joins TRBV19 and TRBJ1-5; D unclear. V was clipped by 2 bases and J by 2 bases, with 10 bases between them. CDR1 LNHDA and CDR2 SQIVND come from the germline V gene (reference sequence). The CDR3 extends over 15 amino acids. CDR3 sequence: CASSISQDGNQPQHF. The CDR3 coding sequence is TGTGCCAGTAGTATATCCCAGGATGGCAATCAGCCCCAGCATTTT. Full variable domain (remainder filled in from reference TRBV19 and TRBJ1-5): DGGITQSPKYLFRKEGQNVTLSCEQNLNHDAMYWYRQDPGQGLRLIYYSQIVNDFQKGDIAEGYSVSREKKESFPLTVTSAQKNPTAFYLCASSISQDGNQPQHFGDGTRLSIL.

This clonotype was detected a few times. V usage is TRBV6-5 and J usage is TRBJ2-6; 10 bases line up with TRBD1. Germline values: CDR1 MNHEY, CDR2 SVGAGI. The CDR3 has 18 amino acids. With 0 bases clipped from V and 2 bases from J, the junction kept 4 bases outside the gene matches. CDR3 DNA sequence: TGTGCCAGCAGTTACTCGACAGGGGGCTTAACTGGGGCCAACGTCCTGACTTTC. Encoded protein: CASSYSTGGLTGANVLTF.

This rearrangement joins TRBV19 to TRBJ2-7, with D perhaps TRBD1 (6 bases). Trimming took off 6 bases at V and 0 bases at J, with 15 bases between the two ends. Germline CDR1 reads LNHDA; CDR2 reads SQIVND (reference sequence). The CDR3 has 15 residues. CDR3 coding DNA: TGTGCCAGTAGAACCGGGACAAGGAGCTCCTACGAGCAGTACTTC. This codes for CASRTGTRSSYEQYF.

The chain is built from TRBV12-3 or TRBV12-4 and TRBJ2-4; 10 bases fit TRBD1. CDR3 length: 16 amino acids. V shed 2 bases and J 9 bases; nucleotides not matched to a gene: 10. The DNA for the CDR3 is TGTGCCAGCAGTTTAACCACCGGGACAGGGGTTGGCATTCAGTACTTC. Residues: CASSLTTGTGVGIQYF.